This TCR beta chain was retrieved from a study of cytomegalovirus exposure and HLA in healthy donors. 13 Jbeta primers and 60 Vbeta primers were used for the PCR. The method was immunoSEQ multiplex PCR; TCRdb's version includes in-frame clones alone and lacks a portion of them. The sample consists of about 150,000 clones, around nine tenths of them appearing once. Germline V gene lookup returns CDR1 SGHAT and CDR2 FQNNGV. The CDR3 runs 15 residues. V was shortened by 5 bases and J by 6 bases, with 19 bases between the two germline ends. Sequencing was done on a sample of PBMCs. This sequence was found in a woman aged 18 to 35 in good health and CMV-seronegative. The chain has TRBV11-2 and TRBJ1-2; possibly TRBD1 for D (5 bases). The CDR3 coding sequence is TGTGCCAGCAGCCCAACGGGGGTTGGTCTAGATGGCTACACCTTC. Translated, it gives CASSPTGVGLDGYTF.